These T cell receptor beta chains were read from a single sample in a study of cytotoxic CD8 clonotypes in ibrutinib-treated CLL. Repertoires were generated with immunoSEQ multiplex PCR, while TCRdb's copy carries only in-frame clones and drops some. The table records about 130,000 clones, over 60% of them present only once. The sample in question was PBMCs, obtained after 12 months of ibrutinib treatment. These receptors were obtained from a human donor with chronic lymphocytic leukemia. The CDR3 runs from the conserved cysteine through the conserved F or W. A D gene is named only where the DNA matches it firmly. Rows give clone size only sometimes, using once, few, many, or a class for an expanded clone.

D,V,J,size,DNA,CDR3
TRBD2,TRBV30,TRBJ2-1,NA,TGTGCCTGGAGACTCGGGACTAGCGGGACTAATGAGCAGTTCTTC,CAWRLGTSGTNEQFF
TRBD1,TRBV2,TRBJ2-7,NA,TGTGCCAGCAGTGGGGCAGGGGGCAAGAATACCGGTTCCTACGAGCAGTACTTC,CASSGAGGKNTGSYEQYF
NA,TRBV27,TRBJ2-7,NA,TGTGCCAGCAGTTTTTCGGGGAACGAGCAGTACTTC,CASSFSGNEQYF
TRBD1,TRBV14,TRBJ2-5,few,TGTGCCAGCAGCCAAATGGGGACAGGGGGCTATGAGACCCAGTACTTC,CASSQMGTGGYETQYF
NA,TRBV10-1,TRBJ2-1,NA,TGCGCCAGCAGTGTACCGGGAGAAGGCAATGAGCAGTTCTTC,CASSVPGEGNEQFF
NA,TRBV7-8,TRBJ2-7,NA,TGTGCCAGCAGCTTCCAGCCCACCTCCTACGAGCAGTACTTC,CASSFQPTSYEQYF
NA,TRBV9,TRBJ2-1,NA,TGTGCCAGCAGCACAAGGGTGGGAGGGGGAAGTGAGCAGTTCTTC,CASSTRVGGGSEQFF
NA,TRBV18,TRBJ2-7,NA,TGTGCCAGCTCACGCGCAGGGGTAAACTACGAGCAGTACTTC,CASSRAGVNYEQYF
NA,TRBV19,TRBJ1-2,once,TGTGCCAGTAGTCCCAGCGGCTCACTCTCCTATGGCTACACCTTC,CASSPSGSLSYGYTF
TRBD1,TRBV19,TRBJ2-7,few,TGTGCCAGTAGTGGACAGGGTGGGGGCTCCTACGAGCAGTACTTC,CASSGQGGGSYEQYF
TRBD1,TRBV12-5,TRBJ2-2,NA,TGTGCTAGTGGTCAATGGACAGGGGCGTCGAACACCGGGGAGCTGTTTTTT,CASGQWTGASNTGELFF
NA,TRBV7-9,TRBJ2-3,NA,TGTGCCAGCAGCTTAGTCCAGGGGGGTCGGGATACGCAGTATTTT,CASSLVQGGRDTQYF
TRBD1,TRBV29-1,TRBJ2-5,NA,TGCGGGGAAGGGACAGGAGGGACCCAGTACTTC,CGEGTGGTQYF
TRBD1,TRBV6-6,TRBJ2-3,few,TGTGCCAGCAGCGGACAGGGGTCCAGCACAGATACGCAGTATTTT,CASSGQGSSTDTQYF
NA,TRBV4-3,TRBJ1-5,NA,TGCGCCAGCAGCCAAGTTCAGGGGCAGCCCCAGCATTTT,CASSQVQGQPQHF
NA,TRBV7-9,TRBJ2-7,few,TGTGCCAGCAGCCTCCCAGGACGGCCAAGCTCCTACGAGCAGTACTTC,CASSLPGRPSSYEQYF
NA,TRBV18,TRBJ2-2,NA,TGTGCCAGCTCATCCTCCCCGAACACCGGGGAGCTGTTTTTT,CASSSSPNTGELFF
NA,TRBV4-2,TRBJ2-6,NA,TGTGCCAGCAGCCAAGATGGCAGGGCCCGTTATATCTCTGGGGCCAACGTCCTGACTTTC,CASSQDGRARYISGANVLTF
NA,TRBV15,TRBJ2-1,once,TGTGCCACCAGCAGAGACTACAATGAGCAGTTCTTC,CATSRDYNEQFF
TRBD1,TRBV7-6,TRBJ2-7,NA,TGTGCCAGCAGTAAGGACAGGTTACAGTACGAGCAGTACTTC,CASSKDRLQYEQYF
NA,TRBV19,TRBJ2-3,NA,TGTGCCAGTTCCGGGTTTACTCGCACAGATACGCAGTATTTT,CASSGFTRTDTQYF
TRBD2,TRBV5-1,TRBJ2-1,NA,TGCGCCAGCAGCTTACCTAGCGGGAGGTTTTACAATGAGCAGTTCTTC,CASSLPSGRFYNEQFF
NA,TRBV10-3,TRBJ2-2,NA,TGTGCCATCAGTGAACGACAGAACACCGGGGAGCTGTTTTTT,CAISERQNTGELFF
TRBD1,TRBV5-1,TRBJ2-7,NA,TGCGCCAGCAGCGAAGACCGGGACAGGGCTTTCGAGCAGTACTTC,CASSEDRDRAFEQYF
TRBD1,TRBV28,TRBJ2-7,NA,TGTGCCAGCAGTTTCCGAGACAGGGGACCGAGCTCCTACGAGCAGTACTTC,CASSFRDRGPSSYEQYF
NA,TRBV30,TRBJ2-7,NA,TGTGCCTGGAGGGGAGAACAGGGCTGGTACGAGCAGTACTTC,CAWRGEQGWYEQYF
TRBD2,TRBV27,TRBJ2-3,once,TGTGCCACCCTACAACTAGCGGGATTGATGGATACGCAGTATTTT,CATLQLAGLMDTQYF
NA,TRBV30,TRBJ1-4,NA,TGTGCCTGGAGTCGGGTCGGCCGGTCCAATGAAAAACTGTTTTTT,CAWSRVGRSNEKLFF
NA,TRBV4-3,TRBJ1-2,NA,TGCGCCAGCAGCCAAGATAATATCTATGGCTACACCTTC,CASSQDNIYGYTF
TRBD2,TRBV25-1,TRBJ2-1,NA,TGTGCCAGCAGGGCGGGAGGGTACAATGAGCAGTTCTTC,CASRAGGYNEQFF
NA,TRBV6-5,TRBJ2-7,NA,TGTGCCAGCAGTTATGTGGCGAACGAGCAGTACTTC,CASSYVANEQYF
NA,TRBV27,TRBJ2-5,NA,TGTGCCAGCAGGTCCCAAGAGACCCAGTACTTC,CASRSQETQYF
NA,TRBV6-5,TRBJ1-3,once,TGTGCCAGCGGCCGCCCGGGAGGAAACACCATATATTTT,CASGRPGGNTIYF
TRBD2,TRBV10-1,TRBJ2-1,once,TGCGCCAGCAGTGTTCCCCTAGCGGGCCCCAATGAGCAGTTCTTC,CASSVPLAGPNEQFF
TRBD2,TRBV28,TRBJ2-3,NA,TGTGCCAGCAGTCCCCCCCGGCCTGCGGGAGCTAGCACAGATACGCAGTATTTT,CASSPPRPAGASTDTQYF
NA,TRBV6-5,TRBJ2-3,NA,TGTGCCAGCAGTTACTCGGGCAGCACAGATACGCAGTATTTT,CASSYSGSTDTQYF
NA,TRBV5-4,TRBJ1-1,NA,TGTGCCAGCAGCTTGCTGCGCAACACTGAAGCTTTCTTT,CASSLLRNTEAFF
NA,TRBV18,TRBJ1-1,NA,TGTGCCAGCTCACCACGCACAGCGAACACTGAAGCTTTCTTT,CASSPRTANTEAFF
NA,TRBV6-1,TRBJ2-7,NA,TGTGCCAGCAGTGACTCGGGAGACCTTTACGAGCAGTACTTC,CASSDSGDLYEQYF
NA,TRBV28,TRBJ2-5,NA,TGTGCCAGCAGTTTCTCTACGACAGACCAAGAGACCCAGTACTTC,CASSFSTTDQETQYF
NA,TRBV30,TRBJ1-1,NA,TGTGCCTGGAGTTTAACGTACAGAAACACTGAAGCTTTCTTT,CAWSLTYRNTEAFF
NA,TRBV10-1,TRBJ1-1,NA,TGCGCCAGCAAAGGACAGCTGAACACTGAAGCTTTCTTT,CASKGQLNTEAFF